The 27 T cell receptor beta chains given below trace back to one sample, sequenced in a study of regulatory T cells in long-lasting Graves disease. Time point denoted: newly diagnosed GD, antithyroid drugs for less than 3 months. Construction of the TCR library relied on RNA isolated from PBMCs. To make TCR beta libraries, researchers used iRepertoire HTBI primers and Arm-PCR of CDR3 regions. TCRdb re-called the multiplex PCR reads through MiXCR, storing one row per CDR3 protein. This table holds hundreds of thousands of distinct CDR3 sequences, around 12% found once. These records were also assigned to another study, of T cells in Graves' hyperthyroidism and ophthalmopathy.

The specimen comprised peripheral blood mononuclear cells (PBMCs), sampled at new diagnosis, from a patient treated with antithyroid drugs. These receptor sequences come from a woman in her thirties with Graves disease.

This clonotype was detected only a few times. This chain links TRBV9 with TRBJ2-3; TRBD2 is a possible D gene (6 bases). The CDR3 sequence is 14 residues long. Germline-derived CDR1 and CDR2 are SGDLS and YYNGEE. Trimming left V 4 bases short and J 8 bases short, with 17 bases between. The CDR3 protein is CASSPITWGGTQYF. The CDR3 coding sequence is TGTGCCAGCAGCCCGATCACCTGGGGAGGTACGCAGTATTTT.

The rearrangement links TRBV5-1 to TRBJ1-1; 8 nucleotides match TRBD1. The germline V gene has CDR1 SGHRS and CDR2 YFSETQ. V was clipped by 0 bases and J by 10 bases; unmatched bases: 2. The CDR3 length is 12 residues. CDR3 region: CASSLGTGRAFF. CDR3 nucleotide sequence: TGCGCCAGCAGCTTGGGGACAGGGAGAGCTTTCTTT.

In DNA, the CDR3 is TGTGCCAGCAGCTTAATGGGGGGGGATAATTCACCCCTCCACTTT. Amino acid sequence: CASSLMGGDNSPLHF. The chain recombines TRBV7-3 with TRBJ1-6; a possible D gene is TRBD1 (5 bases). The germline V and J ends were trimmed by 1 base and 5 bases, with 9 bases remaining between them. This CDR3 has 15 amino acids. Germline CDR1 reads SGHTA; CDR2 reads FQGTGA.

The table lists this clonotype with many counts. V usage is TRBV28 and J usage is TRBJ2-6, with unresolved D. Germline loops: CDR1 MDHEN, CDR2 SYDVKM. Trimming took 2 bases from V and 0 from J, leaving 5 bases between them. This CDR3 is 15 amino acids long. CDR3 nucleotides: TGTGCCAGCAGTTTACAAAACTCTGGGGCCAACGTCCTGACTTTC. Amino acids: CASSLQNSGANVLTF.

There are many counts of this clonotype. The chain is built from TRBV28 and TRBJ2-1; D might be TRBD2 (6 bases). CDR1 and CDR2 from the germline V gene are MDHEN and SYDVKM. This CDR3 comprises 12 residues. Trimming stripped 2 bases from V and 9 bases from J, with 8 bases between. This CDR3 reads CASSLSSGEQFF. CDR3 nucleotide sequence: TGTGCCAGCAGTTTAAGTAGCGGTGAGCAGTTCTTC.

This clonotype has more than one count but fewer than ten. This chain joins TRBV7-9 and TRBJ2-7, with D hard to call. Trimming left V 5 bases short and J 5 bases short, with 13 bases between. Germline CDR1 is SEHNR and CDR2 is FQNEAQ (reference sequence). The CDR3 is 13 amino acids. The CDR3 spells CASSPGSGDEQYF. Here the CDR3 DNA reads TGTGCCAGCAGCCCTGGGTCTGGAGACGAGCAGTACTTC.

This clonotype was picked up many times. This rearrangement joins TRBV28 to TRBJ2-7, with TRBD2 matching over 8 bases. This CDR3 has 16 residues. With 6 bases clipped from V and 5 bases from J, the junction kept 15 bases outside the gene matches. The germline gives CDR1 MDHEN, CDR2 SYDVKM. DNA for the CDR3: TGTGCCAGCAGCTTTGGGGGCGGGAGGTCGAAGAACGAGCAGTACTTC. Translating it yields CASSFGGGRSKNEQYF. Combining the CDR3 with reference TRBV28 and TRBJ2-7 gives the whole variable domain DVKVTQSSRYLVKRTGEKVFLECVQDMDHENMFWYRQDPGLGLRLIYFSYDVKMKEKGDIPEGYSVSREKKERFSLILESASTNQTSMYLCASSFGGGRSKNEQYFGPGTRLTVT.

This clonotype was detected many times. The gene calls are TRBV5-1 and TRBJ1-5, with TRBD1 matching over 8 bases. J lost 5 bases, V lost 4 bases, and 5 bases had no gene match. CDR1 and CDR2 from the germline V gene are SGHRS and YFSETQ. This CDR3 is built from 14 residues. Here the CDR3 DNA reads TGCGCCAGCAGCGCATCGGGACAGGATCAGCCCCAGCATTTT. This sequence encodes CASSASGQDQPQHF.

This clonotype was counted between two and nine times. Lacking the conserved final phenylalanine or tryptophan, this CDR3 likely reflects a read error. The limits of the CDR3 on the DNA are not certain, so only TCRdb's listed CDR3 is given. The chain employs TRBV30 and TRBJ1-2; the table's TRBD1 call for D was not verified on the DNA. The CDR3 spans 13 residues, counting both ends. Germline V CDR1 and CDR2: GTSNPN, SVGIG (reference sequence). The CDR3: CAGETSGFFSRTL.

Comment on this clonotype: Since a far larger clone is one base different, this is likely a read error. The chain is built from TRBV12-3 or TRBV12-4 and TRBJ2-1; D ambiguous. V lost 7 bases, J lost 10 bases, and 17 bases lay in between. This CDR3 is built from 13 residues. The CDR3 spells CASTPRDNYEQFF. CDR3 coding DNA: TGTGCCAGCACTCCCCGAGATAACTACGAGCAGTTCTTC.

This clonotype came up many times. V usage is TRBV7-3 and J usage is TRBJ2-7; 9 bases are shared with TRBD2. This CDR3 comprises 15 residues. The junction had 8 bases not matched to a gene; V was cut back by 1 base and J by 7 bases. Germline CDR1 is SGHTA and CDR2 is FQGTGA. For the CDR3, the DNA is TGTGCCAGCAGCTTAAGTGGACTAGCGTCGGAGGAGCAGTACTTC. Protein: CASSLSGLASEEQYF.

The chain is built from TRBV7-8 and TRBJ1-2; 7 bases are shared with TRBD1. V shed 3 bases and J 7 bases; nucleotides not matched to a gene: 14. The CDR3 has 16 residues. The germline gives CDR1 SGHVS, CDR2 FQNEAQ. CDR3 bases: TGTGCCAGCAGCTTCCTCCAATACGACAGGGAGGTTGGCTACACCTTC. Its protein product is CASSFLQYDREVGYTF.

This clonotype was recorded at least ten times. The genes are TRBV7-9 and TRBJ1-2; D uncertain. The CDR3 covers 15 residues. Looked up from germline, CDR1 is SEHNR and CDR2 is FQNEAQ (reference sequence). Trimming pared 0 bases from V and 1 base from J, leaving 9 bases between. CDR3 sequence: CASSLAGQNNYGYTF. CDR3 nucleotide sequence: TGTGCCAGCAGCTTAGCCGGCCAGAATAACTATGGCTACACCTTC.

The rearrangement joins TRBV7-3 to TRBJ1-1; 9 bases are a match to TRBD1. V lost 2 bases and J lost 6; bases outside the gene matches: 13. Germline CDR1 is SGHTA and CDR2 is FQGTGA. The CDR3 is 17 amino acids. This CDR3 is CASSLGYRDRAVPEAFF. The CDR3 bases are TGTGCCAGCAGCTTAGGATACCGGGACAGGGCTGTTCCTGAAGCTTTCTTT.

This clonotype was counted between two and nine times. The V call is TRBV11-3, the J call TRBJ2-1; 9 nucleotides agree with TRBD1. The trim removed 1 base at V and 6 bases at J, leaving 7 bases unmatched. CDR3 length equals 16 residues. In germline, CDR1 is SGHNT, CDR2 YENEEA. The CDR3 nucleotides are TGTGCCAGCAGCTTAGCAAGTGGACAGGGGCGCAATGAGCAGTTCTTC. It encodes CASSLASGQGRNEQFF.

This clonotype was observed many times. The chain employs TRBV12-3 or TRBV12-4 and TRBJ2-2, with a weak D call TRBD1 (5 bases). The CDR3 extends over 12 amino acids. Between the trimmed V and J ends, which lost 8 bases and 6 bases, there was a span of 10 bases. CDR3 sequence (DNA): TGTGCCAGCCTCCTAGGGGCCGGGGAGCTGTTTTTT. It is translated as CASLLGAGELFF.

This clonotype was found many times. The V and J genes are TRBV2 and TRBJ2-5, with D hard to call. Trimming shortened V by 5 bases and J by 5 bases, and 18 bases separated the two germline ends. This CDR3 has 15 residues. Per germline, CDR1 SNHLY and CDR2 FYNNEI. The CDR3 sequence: CASSPWTVDGETQYF. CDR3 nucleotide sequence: TGTGCCAGCAGTCCTTGGACGGTGGATGGGGAGACCCAGTACTTC.

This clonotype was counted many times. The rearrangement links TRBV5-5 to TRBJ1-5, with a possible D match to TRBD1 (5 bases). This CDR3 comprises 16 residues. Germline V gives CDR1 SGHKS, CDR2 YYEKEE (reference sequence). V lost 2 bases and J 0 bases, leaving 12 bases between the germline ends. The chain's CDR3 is CASSFGGKNSNQPQHF. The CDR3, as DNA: TGTGCCAGCAGCTTTGGGGGGAAAAATAGCAATCAGCCCCAGCATTTT.

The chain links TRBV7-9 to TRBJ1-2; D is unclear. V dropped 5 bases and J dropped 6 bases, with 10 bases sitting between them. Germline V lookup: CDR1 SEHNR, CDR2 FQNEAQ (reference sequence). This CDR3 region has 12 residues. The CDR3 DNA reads TGTGCCAGCAGCCTCAGGAATAATGGCTACACCTTC. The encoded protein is CASSLRNNGYTF.

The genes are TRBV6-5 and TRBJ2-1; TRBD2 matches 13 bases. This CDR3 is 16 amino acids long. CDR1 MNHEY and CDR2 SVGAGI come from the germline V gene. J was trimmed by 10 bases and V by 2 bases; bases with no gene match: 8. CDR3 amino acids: CASSYLLAGGPEEQFF. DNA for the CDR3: TGTGCCAGCAGTTACCTACTAGCGGGAGGGCCAGAAGAGCAGTTCTTC.

The chain's CDR3 is CASSQGPWNTQYF. In DNA form, the CDR3 reads TGTGCCAGCAGCCAAGGCCCCTGGAATACGCAGTATTTT. This chain uses TRBV14 with TRBJ2-3; D ambiguous. CDR3 size: 13 residues. V was clipped by 1 base and J by 7 bases, with 9 bases between them. Germline V gene data show CDR1 as SGHDN and CDR2 as FVKESK.

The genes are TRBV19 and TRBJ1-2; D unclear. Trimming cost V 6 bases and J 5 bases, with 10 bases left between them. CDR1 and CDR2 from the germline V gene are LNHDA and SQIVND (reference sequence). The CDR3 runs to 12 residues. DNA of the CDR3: TGTGCCAGTAGATGGAGGGAATATGGCTACACCTTC. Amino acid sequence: CASRWREYGYTF.

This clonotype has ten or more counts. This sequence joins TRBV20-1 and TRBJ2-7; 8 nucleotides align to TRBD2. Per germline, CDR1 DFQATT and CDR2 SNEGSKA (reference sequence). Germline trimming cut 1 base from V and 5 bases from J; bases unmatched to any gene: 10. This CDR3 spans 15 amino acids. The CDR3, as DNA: TGCAGTGCTAGAGTCAACAGCGGGAGTGATCACGAGCAGTACTTC. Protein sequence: CSARVNSGSDHEQYF.

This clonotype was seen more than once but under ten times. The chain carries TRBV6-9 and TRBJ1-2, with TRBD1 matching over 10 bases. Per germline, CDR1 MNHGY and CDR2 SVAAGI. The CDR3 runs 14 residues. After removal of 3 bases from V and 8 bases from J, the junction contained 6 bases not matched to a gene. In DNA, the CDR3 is TGTGCCAGCAGTTACTGGGGGACAGGGGACGGCTACACCTTC. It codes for CASSYWGTGDGYTF.

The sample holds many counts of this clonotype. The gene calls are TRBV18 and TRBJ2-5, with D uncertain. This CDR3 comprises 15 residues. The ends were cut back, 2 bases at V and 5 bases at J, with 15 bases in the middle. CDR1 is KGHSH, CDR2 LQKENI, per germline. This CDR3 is CASSPGAGRLETQYF. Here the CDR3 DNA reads TGTGCCAGCTCACCAGGCGCCGGGCGGCTCGAGACCCAGTACTTC.

The CDR3, as DNA: TGTGCCAGTAGTTATTTGGGGGGCTACACCTTC. This gives the protein CASSYLGGYTF. This chain connects TRBV19 to TRBJ1-2; D is uncertain. Germline CDR1 reads LNHDA; CDR2 reads SQIVND (reference sequence). Trimming took off 5 bases at V and 8 bases at J, with 9 bases between the two ends. This CDR3 spans 11 amino acids.

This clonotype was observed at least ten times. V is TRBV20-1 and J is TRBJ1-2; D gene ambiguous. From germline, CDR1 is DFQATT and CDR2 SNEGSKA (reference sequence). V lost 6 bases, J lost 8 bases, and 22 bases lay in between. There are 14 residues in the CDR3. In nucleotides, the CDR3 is TGCAGTGCCTTCCCCTCTTTGATGCGGTACGGCTACACCTTC. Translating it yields CSAFPSLMRYGYTF.